This TCR beta chain was identified during a study of blood T cells in healthy people across ages. Broader study findings: Age brought a roughly linear fall in TCR beta diversity measured per million T cells.

For the second PCR, which ran for roughly 6 to 12 cycles, a sample-barcoded 5' primer and a J-beta primer mix were used. Per-sample output comprised a minimum of 2.5 million paired-end reads containing CDR3. TCRdb reprocessed the 5' RACE reads with MiXCR, giving one entry per CDR3 protein. The sample carries about 720,000 distinct CDR3 sequences, 22% recorded once. This clonotype was counted between two and nine times. Its antigen is as yet unknown. The junction differs from germline at one of its ends, possibly a read error. Each donor's blood draw was approximately 10 milliliters of peripheral blood. The germline CDR1 and CDR2 sequences are SGHRS and YFSETQ. The CDR3 is 14 amino acids.

Sequencing was done on a sample of blood. This chain links TRBV5-1 with TRBJ2-7; 8 nucleotides align to TRBD1. The TCR was taken from a man in his 70s in good health. CDR3 residues: CANSTGQGTYEQYF. DNA for the CDR3: TGCGCCAACAGCACCGGACAGGGTACCTACGAGCAGTACTTC. Variable domain in full (rest from reference TRBV5-1 and TRBJ2-7): KAGVTQTPRYLIKTRGQQVTLSCSPISGHRSVSWYQQTPGQGLQFLFEYFSETQRNKGNFPGRFSGRQFSNSRSEMNVSTLELGDSALYLCANSTGQGTYEQYFGPGTRLTVT.